A selection of T cell receptor beta chains follows, all from one sample in a study of cytomegalovirus exposure and HLA in healthy donors. Only in-frame clones appear in the TCRdb table, and some are missing; sequencing was by immunoSEQ multiplex PCR. Of hundreds of thousands of clones in the sample, around 75% were seen once. The sample was PBMCs. The receptors stem from a woman aged 25 to 39 in good health and CMV-seronegative. Each CDR3 is given with its conserved first and last residue. A D gene is named only where the DNA matches it firmly. Clone sizes are given selectively: once, few, many, or a class where the clone is expanded.

clone size | J gene | D gene | V gene | CDR3 protein | CDR3 DNA
NA | TRBJ2-2 | TRBD1 | TRBV5-4 | CASSSPGQGFTGELFF | TGTGCCAGCAGCAGTCCGGGACAGGGTTTTACCGGGGAGCTGTTTTTT
few | TRBJ1-4 | TRBD1 | TRBV9 | CASSALQGVREKLFF | TGTGCCAGCAGCGCCCTCCAGGGGGTTCGCGAAAAACTGTTTTTT
NA | TRBJ2-3 | TRBD2 | TRBV9 | CASSVTSGRALGDTQYF | TGTGCCAGCAGCGTTACTAGCGGGAGGGCCCTCGGAGATACGCAGTATTTT
NA | TRBJ1-2 | TRBD1 | TRBV5-1 | CASSLRSTGGSFRYTF | TGTGCCAGCAGCTTGCGGAGCACAGGGGGCTCGTTTCGCTACACCTTC
NA | TRBJ2-5 | TRBD1 | TRBV11-3 | CASSLGGTGEETQYF | TGTGCCAGCAGCTTAGGAGGGACAGGAGAAGAGACCCAGTACTTC
NA | TRBJ1-6 | TRBD1 | TRBV30 | CAWSRQGGHSSYNSPLHF | TGTGCCTGGAGCAGACAGGGGGGTCATAGCTCCTATAATTCACCCCTCCACTTT
NA | TRBJ2-7 | NA | TRBV18 | CASSPSLTYSYEQYF | TGTGCCAGCTCACCCTCCCTCACCTACTCCTACGAGCAGTACTTC
NA | TRBJ1-1 | TRBD1 | TRBV4-2 | CASSLLTGENTEAFF | TGTGCCAGCAGCCTACTTACAGGGGAAAACACTGAAGCTTTCTTT
once | TRBJ2-5 | NA | TRBV5-1 | CASSLQGNQQETQYF | TGCGCCAGCAGCTTACAGGGTAACCAACAAGAGACCCAGTACTTC
NA | TRBJ1-2 | TRBD1 | TRBV6-1 | CASRGTGLGYTF | TGTGCCAGCAGAGGGACAGGCCTAGGCTACACCTTC
NA | TRBJ1-2 | TRBD1 | TRBV7-9 | CASSLDWDSDGYTF | TGTGCCAGCAGCCTGGATTGGGACAGTGATGGCTACACCTTC
NA | TRBJ2-6 | NA | TRBV2 | CASRYRTDTLSGANVLTF | TGTGCCAGCAGATACCGGACAGACACACTATCTGGGGCCAACGTCCTGACTTTC
few | TRBJ1-2 | NA | TRBV7-9 | CASFNFGGRDGYTF | TGTGCCAGCTTTAATTTTGGGGGCAGGGATGGCTACACCTTC
NA | TRBJ2-7 | TRBD1 | TRBV2 | CASSLGTVGLEQYF | TGTGCCAGCAGTCTGGGGACAGTGGGCCTCGAGCAGTACTTC
NA | TRBJ2-7 | TRBD1 | TRBV9 | CASSAEGQATYEQYF | TGTGCCAGCAGCGCGGAGGGACAGGCCACCTACGAGCAGTACTTC
NA | TRBJ2-2 | TRBD1 | TRBV30 | CAWSNRGHGELFF | TGTGCCTGGAGTAACAGGGGACACGGGGAGCTGTTTTTT
NA | TRBJ2-2 | NA | TRBV6-1 | CASSGPRNTGELFF | TGTGCCAGCAGTGGGCCTCGCAACACCGGGGAGCTGTTTTTT
NA | TRBJ1-4 | TRBD1 | TRBV5-1 | CASSLWDRGEKLFF | TGCGCCAGCAGCTTGTGGGACAGGGGCGAAAAACTGTTTTTT
NA | TRBJ2-5 | TRBD2 | TRBV7-9 | CSSSPGLAEETQYF | TGTTCCAGCAGCCCCGGACTAGCGGAAGAGACCCAGTACTTC
NA | TRBJ2-1 | NA | TRBV6-1 | CASSARRDFPDGEQFF | TGTGCCAGCAGTGCCCGCCGGGACTTCCCTGACGGTGAGCAGTTCTTC
once | TRBJ1-1 | NA | TRBV21-1 | CASSKEEGAGTEAFF | TGTGCCAGCAGCAAAGAGGAGGGGGCAGGAACTGAAGCTTTCTTT
NA | TRBJ1-5 | NA | TRBV21-1 | CASSKDTGGNQPQHF | TGTGCCAGCAGCAAAGATACAGGGGGCAATCAGCCCCAGCATTTT
NA | TRBJ2-7 | TRBD2 | TRBV6-5 | CASSTTSGSSYEQYF | TGTGCCAGCAGTACTACTAGCGGGAGTTCCTACGAGCAGTACTTC
NA | TRBJ1-5 | NA | TRBV4-3 | CASSRDRNNQPQHF | TGCGCCAGCAGCCGTGACAGGAACAATCAGCCCCAGCATTTT
NA | TRBJ2-7 | NA | TRBV27 | CASRLQGTGEQYF | TGTGCCAGCAGGCTACAGGGTACTGGGGAGCAGTACTTC
NA | TRBJ2-7 | NA | TRBV9 | CASSGGADSYEQYF | TGTGCCAGCAGCGGCGGGGCCGACTCCTACGAGCAGTACTTC
NA | TRBJ2-7 | NA | TRBV9 | CASSVGSPPYEQYF | TGTGCCAGCAGCGTCGGGAGCCCCCCCTACGAGCAGTACTTC
NA | TRBJ2-5 | TRBD1 | TRBV7-2 | CASSSQTGDGETQYF | TGTGCCAGCAGCTCACAGACAGGGGATGGCGAGACCCAGTACTTC
NA | TRBJ2-1 | TRBD2 | TRBV9 | CASSVGALAGSYNEQFF | TGTGCCAGCAGCGTAGGGGCCCTAGCGGGTAGCTACAATGAGCAGTTCTTC